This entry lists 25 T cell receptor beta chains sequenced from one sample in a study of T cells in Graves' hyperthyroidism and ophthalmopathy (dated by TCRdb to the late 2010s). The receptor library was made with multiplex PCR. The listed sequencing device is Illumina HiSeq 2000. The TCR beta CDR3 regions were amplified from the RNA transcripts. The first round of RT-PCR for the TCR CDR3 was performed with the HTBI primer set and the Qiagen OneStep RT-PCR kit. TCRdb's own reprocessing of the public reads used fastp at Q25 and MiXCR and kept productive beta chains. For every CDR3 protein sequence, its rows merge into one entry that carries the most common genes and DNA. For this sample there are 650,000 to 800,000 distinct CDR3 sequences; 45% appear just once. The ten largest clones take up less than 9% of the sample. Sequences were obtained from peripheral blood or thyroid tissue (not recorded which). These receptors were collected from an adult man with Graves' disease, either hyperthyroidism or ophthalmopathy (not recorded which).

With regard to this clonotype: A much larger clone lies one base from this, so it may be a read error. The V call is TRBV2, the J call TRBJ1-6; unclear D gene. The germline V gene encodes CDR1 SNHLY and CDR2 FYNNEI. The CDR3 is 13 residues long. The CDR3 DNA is TGTGCCAGCAGTTTCGGCGGGAATTCACCCCTCCGCTTT. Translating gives CASSFGGNSPLRF.

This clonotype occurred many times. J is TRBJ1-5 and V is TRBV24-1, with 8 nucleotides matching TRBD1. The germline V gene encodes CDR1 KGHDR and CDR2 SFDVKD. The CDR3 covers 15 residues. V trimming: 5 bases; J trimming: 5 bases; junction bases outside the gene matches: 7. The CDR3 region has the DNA TGTGCCACCAGTGGCTCCGGGACAGGAGATCAGCCCCAGCATTTT. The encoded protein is CATSGSGTGDQPQHF.

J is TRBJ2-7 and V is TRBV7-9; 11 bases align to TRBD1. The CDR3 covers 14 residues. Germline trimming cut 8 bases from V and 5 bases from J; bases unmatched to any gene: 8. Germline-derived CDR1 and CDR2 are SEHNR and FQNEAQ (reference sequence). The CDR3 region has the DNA TGTGCCAGCGGCCTTTCGGGACAGGGGGACGAGCAGTACTTC. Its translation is CASGLSGQGDEQYF.

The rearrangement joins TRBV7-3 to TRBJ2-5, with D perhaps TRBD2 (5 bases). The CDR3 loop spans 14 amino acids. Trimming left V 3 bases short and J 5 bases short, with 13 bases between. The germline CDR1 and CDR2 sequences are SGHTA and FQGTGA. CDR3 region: CASSLHGSRETQYF. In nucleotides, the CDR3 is TGTGCCAGCAGCTTGCATGGGAGTCGGGAGACCCAGTACTTC.

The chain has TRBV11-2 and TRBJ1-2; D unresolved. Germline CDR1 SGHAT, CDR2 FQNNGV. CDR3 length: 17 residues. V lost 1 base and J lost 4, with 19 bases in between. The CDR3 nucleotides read TGTGCCAGCAGCTTAGGGGCTAGGGCAGGAGGCATCTATGGCTACACCTTC. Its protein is CASSLGARAGGIYGYTF.

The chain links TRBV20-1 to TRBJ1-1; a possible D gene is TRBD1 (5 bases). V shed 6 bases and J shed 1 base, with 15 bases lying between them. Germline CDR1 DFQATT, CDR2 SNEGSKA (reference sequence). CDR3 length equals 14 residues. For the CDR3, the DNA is TGCAGTGCGCAGATAACCGGACAGAACACTGAAGCTTTCTTT. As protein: CSAQITGQNTEAFF.

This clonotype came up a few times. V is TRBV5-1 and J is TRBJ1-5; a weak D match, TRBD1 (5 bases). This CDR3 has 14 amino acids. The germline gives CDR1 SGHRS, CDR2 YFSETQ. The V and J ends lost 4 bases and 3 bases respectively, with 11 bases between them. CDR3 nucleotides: TGCGCCAGCAGCCCCGGAGGGGACAATCAGCCCCAGCATTTT. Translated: CASSPGGDNQPQHF. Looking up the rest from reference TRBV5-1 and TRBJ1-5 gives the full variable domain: KAGVTQTPRYLIKTRGQQVTLSCSPISGHRSVSWYQQTPGQGLQFLFEYFSETQRNKGNFPGRFSGRQFSNSRSEMNVSTLELGDSALYLCASSPGGDNQPQHFGDGTRLSIL.

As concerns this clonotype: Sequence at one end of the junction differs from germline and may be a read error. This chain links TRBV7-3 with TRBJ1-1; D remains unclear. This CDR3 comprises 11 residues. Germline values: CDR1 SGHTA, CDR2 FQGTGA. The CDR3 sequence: CASSYRTEDYF. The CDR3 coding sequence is TGTGCCAGCAGCTATAGGACGGAGGATTACTTT.

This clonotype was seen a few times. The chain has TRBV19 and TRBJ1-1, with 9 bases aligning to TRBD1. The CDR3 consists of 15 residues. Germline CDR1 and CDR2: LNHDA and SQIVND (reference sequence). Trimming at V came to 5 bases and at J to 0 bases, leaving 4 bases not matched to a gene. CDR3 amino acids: CASSLRDRVNTEAFF. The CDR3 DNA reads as TGTGCCAGTAGTTTACGGGACAGGGTGAACACTGAAGCTTTCTTT.

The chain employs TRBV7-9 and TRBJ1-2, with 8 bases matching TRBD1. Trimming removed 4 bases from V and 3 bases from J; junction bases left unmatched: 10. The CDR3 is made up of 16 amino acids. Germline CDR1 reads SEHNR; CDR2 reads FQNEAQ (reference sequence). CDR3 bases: TGTGCCAGCAGCTCAACCGTGACAGGGGCCCACTATGGCTACACCTTC. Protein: CASSSTVTGAHYGYTF.

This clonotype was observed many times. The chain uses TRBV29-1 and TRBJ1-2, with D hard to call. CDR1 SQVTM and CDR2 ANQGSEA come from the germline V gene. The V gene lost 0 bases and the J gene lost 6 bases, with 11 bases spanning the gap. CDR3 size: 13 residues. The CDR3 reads CSVEDPYSHGYTF. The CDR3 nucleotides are TGCAGCGTTGAAGATCCATACAGCCATGGCTACACCTTC.

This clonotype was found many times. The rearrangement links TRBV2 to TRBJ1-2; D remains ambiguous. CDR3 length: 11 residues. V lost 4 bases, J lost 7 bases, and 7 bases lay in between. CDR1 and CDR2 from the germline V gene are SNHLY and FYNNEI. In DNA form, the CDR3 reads TGTGCCAGCAGTGGGGATGGTGGCTACACCTTC. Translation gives CASSGDGGYTF.

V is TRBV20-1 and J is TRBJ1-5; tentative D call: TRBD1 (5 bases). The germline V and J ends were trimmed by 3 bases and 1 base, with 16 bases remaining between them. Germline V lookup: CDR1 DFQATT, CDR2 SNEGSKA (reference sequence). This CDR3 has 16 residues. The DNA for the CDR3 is TGCAGTGCTAGCGAGGCGGGGGGTGGGAGCAATCAGCCCCAGCATTTT. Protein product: CSASEAGGGSNQPQHF.

CDR3 DNA: TGTGCCAGCAGCTCCGTGGGGGGCCTCCAAGAGACCCAGTACTTC. It encodes CASSSVGGLQETQYF. The chain is built from TRBV7-2 and TRBJ2-5; D may be TRBD1 or TRBD2 (6 bases each). This CDR3 comprises 15 residues. In germline, CDR1 is SGHTA, CDR2 FQGNSA. V gave up 4 bases and J gave up 1 base, with 13 bases separating them.

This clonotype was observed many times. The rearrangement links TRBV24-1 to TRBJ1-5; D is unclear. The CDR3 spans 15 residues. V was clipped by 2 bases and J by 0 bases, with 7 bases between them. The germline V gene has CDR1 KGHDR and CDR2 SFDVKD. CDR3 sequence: CATSDSGDSNQPQHF. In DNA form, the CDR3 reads TGTGCCACCAGTGATTCAGGAGATAGCAATCAGCCCCAGCATTTT.

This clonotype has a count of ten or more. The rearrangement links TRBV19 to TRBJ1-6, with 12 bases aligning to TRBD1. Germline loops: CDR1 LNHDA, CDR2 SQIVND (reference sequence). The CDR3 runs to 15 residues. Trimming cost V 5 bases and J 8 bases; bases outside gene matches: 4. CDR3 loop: CASSAGTGGDSPLHF. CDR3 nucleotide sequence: TGTGCCAGTAGTGCTGGGACAGGGGGCGATTCACCCCTCCACTTT. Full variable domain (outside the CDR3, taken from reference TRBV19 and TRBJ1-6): DGGITQSPKYLFRKEGQNVTLSCEQNLNHDAMYWYRQDPGQGLRLIYYSQIVNDFQKGDIAEGYSVSREKKESFPLTVTSAQKNPTAFYLCASSAGTGGDSPLHFGNGTRLTVT.

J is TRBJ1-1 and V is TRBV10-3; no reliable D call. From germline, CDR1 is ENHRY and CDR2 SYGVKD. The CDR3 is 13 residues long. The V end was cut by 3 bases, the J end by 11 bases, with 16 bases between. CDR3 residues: CAISDPTAPAAFF. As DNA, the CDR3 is TGTGCCATCAGTGACCCGACGGCCCCTGCGGCTTTCTTT.

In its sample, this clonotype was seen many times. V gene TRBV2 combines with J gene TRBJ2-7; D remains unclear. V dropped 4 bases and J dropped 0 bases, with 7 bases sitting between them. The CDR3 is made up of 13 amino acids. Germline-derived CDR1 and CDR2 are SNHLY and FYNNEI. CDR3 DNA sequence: TGTGCCAGCAGTGCTCTGGGCTCCTACGAGCAGTACTTC. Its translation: CASSALGSYEQYF.

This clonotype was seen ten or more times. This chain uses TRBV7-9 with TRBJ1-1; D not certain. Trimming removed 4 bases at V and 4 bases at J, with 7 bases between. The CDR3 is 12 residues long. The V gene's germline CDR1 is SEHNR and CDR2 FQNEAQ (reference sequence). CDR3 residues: CASSSTFTEAFF. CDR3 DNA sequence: TGTGCCAGCAGCTCGACCTTCACTGAAGCTTTCTTT. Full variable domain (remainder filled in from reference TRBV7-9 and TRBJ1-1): DTGVSQNPRHKITKRGQNVTFRCDPISEHNRLYWYRQTLGQGPEFLTYFQNEAQLEKSRLLSDRFSAERPKGSFSTLEIQRTEQGDSAMYLCASSSTFTEAFFGQGTRLTVV.

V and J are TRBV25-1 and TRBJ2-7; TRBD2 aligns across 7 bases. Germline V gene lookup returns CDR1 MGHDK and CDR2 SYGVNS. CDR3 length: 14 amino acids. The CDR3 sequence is CARKWRESSYEQYF. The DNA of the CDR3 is TGTGCTAGAAAGTGGCGGGAGAGCTCCTACGAGCAGTACTTC.

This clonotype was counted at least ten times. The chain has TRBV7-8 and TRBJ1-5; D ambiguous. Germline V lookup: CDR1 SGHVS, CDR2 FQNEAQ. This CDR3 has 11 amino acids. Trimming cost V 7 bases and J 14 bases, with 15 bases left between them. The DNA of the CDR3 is TGTGCCAGCACCTCGACTGAAGATAAGCATTTT. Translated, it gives CASTSTEDKHF. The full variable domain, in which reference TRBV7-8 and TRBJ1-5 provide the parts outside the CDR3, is GAGVSQSPRYKVAKRGQDVALRCDPISGHVSLFWYQQALGQGPEFLTYFQNEAQLDKSGLPSDRFFAERPEGSVSTLKIQRTQQEDSAVYLCASTSTEDKHFGDGTRLSIL.

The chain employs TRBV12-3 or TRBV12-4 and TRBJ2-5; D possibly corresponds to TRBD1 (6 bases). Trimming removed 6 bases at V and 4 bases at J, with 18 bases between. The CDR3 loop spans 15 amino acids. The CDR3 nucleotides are TGTGCCAGCAGCCAAGAGGACAGTATAGTAGAGACCCAGTACTTC. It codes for CASSQEDSIVETQYF.

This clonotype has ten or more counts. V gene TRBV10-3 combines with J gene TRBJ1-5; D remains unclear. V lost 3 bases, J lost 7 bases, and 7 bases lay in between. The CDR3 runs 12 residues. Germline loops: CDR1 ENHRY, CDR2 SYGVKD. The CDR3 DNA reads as TGTGCCATCAGTGATTATGGGCAGCCCCAGCATTTT. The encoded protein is CAISDYGQPQHF.

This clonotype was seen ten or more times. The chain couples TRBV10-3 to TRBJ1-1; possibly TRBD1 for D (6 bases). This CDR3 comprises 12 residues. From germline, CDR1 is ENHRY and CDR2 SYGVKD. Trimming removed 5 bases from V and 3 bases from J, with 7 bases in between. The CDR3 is CAISRQDTEAFF. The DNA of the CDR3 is TGTGCCATCAGTAGACAGGACACTGAAGCTTTCTTT.

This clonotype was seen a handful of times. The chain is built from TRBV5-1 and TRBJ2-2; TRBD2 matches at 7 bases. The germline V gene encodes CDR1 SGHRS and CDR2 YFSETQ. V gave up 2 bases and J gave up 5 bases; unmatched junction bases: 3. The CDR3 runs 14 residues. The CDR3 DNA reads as TGCGCCAGCAGCTTTCTAGCGGAGACCGGGGAGCTGTTTTTT. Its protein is CASSFLAETGELFF.